One and the same sample provided the 2 T cell receptor beta chains below, sequenced in a study of neurological immune-mediated disorders. From the 5' RACE reads, TCRdb called clonotypes with MiXCR, one entry per CDR3 protein. The repertoire includes 90,000 to 100,000 distinct CDR3 sequences, roughly 3.5% of them detected once, and 6% sits in the top ten. Sequenced material: PBMCs. These receptors were taken from a woman aged 18-29 years with multiple sclerosis.

This clonotype has at least ten counts. The V gene is TRBV20-1, the J gene TRBJ1-1, with 8 bases fitting TRBD1. Germline V gene lookup returns CDR1 DFQATT and CDR2 SNEGSKA (reference sequence). Unmatched junction bases numbered 2, after V lost 3 bases and J lost 2 bases. CDR3 length equals 13 residues. CDR3 in DNA: TGCAGTGCTAGCGGACAGGGTAACACTGAAGCTTTCTTT. Its protein product is CSASGQGNTEAFF.

In its sample, this clonotype was seen many times. V is TRBV12-3 or TRBV12-4 and J is TRBJ1-1, with 7 positions matching TRBD1. With V trimmed by 4 bases and J by 6 bases, 2 bases remained unmatched. CDR3 length equals 12 residues. The CDR3 loop reads CASSYGTAEAFF. The CDR3 DNA is TGTGCCAGCAGTTATGGGACAGCTGAAGCTTTCTTT.